Each of the 13 T cell receptor beta chains below was sequenced from the same sample in a study of shared clonotypes between healthy human individuals. The assay was immunoSEQ multiplex PCR, and TCRdb's table has in-frame clones only and misses some. The sample has about 580,000 clones; more than 95% are singletons. It was CD45RO-negative cells, positively selected for CCR7, that made up naive CD8 cells, with terminally differentiated effector memory CD45RA+ cells excluded. The sample was naive CD8+ T cells sorted from blood. The receptors derive from a man younger than 45 in good health.

The chain carries TRBV11-1 and TRBJ2-7; maybe TRBD2 (6 bases). The ends were cut back, 0 bases at V and 2 bases at J, with 14 bases in the middle. The CDR3 runs to 16 residues. The germline V gene has CDR1 SGHAT and CDR2 FQDESV (reference sequence). The CDR3 loop reads CASSLARGGLTYEQYF. DNA of the CDR3: TGTGCCAGCAGCTTAGCGCGGGGCGGACTTACCTACGAGCAGTACTTC.

In this sample, this clone turned up a few times. This chain connects TRBV7-3 to TRBJ2-1; 7 nucleotides match TRBD2. After removal of 5 bases from V and 8 bases from J, the junction contained 12 bases not matched to a gene. This CDR3 region has 15 residues. Germline assignment: CDR1 SGHTA and CDR2 FQGTGA. CDR3 sequence: CASSPDWGGRDEQFF. The CDR3, as DNA: TGTGCCAGCAGCCCTGACTGGGGGGGAAGGGATGAGCAGTTCTTC.

This clone was recorded only once. The V gene is TRBV18, the J gene TRBJ2-2; 7 positions match TRBD2. The CDR3 consists of 18 residues. Germline assignment: CDR1 KGHSH and CDR2 LQKENI. Unmatched junction bases numbered 16, after V lost 2 bases and J lost 7 bases. The CDR3 coding sequence is TGTGCCAGCTCACCAGACGGCGGGAGTAGATATGGCGGCGGGGAGCTGTTTTTT. It translates to CASSPDGGSRYGGGELFF.

This rearrangement joins TRBV29-1 to TRBJ2-3, with D possibly TRBD1 on 6 matching bases. V was cut by 6 bases and J by 0 bases, with 22 bases left in between. Germline CDR1 reads SQVTM; CDR2 reads ANQGSEA. The CDR3 is made up of 17 amino acids. The CDR3 sequence is CSVPLGHRGHSTDTQYF. In DNA form, the CDR3 reads TGCAGCGTGCCCTTAGGGCATCGGGGACACAGCACAGATACGCAGTATTTT.

For this clone: This specimen includes other DNA sequences encoding the same CDR3. This sequence joins TRBV5-4 and TRBJ2-3; D not resolved. The germline V gene has CDR1 SGHNT and CDR2 YYREEE (reference sequence). There are 12 residues in the CDR3. The ends were cut back, 3 bases at V and 3 bases at J, with 5 bases in the middle. The CDR3: CASSSGTDTQYF. CDR3 nucleotides: TGTGCCAGCAGCTCCGGGACAGATACGCAGTATTTT.

V and J are TRBV5-1 and TRBJ2-7, with D perhaps TRBD1 or TRBD2 (5 bases each). Per the germline V gene, CDR1 is SGHRS and CDR2 is YFSETQ. The V end was cut by 0 bases, the J end by 5 bases, with 18 bases between. The CDR3 runs to 16 residues. The CDR3 protein is CASSLVPGTTLDEQYF. The CDR3 bases are TGCGCCAGCAGCTTGGTCCCCGGGACGACACTCGACGAGCAGTACTTC.

The V gene is TRBV7-6, the J gene TRBJ2-7, with D perhaps TRBD1 or TRBD2 (5 bases each). CDR3 length equals 13 residues. The V gene's germline CDR1 is SGHVS and CDR2 FNYEAQ. The V end lost 3 bases, the J end lost 4 bases, and 10 bases lay between the germline ends. CDR3 amino acids: CASSLGREYEQYF. CDR3 in DNA: TGTGCCAGCAGCTTGGGCAGGGAGTACGAGCAGTACTTC.

Concerning this clone itself: The germline gene is not matched at one end of the junction; a read error may be the cause. This rearrangement joins TRBV7-3 to TRBJ1-2; 7 nucleotides match TRBD1. The CDR3 covers 15 residues. In germline, CDR1 is SGHTA, CDR2 FQGTGA. The CDR3 region is CASSLTSTGDYGYTF. Written as DNA, the CDR3 is TGTGCCAGCAGCCTAACAAGCACAGGGGACTATGGCTACACCTTC.

Regarding this clone: The junction differs from germline at one of its ends, possibly a read error. The gene calls are TRBV7-7 and TRBJ2-7, with 8 bases that match TRBD1. The CDR3 has 13 amino acids. Germline CDR1 and CDR2: SSHAT and FNYEAQ (reference sequence). CDR3 DNA sequence: TGTGCTAGCAGCCCGGGACAGGACTACGAGCAGTACTTC. Encoded protein: CASSPGQDYEQYF.

The chain couples TRBV5-7 to TRBJ1-1; unclear D gene. TRBV5-7 is sorted into the ORF group, with uncertain function. CDR3 length: 14 residues. V was clipped by 4 bases and J by 3 bases, with 13 bases between them. The CDR3 region has the DNA TGTGCCAGCAGCCCGGTGCCGGGCTACACTGAAGCTTTCTTT. This sequence encodes CASSPVPGYTEAFF.

The chain links TRBV30 to TRBJ2-1, with 11 bases aligning to TRBD2. There are 15 residues in the CDR3. V shed 6 bases and J 7 bases; nucleotides not matched to a gene: 11. CDR1 GTSNPN and CDR2 SVGIG come from the germline V gene (reference sequence). The CDR3 nucleotides are TGTGCCTGTACACCCGGGACTAGCGGATATAATGAGCAGTTCTTC. The encoded protein is CACTPGTSGYNEQFF.

The chain is built from TRBV4-1 and TRBJ2-1, with 7 bases fitting TRBD2. V shed 1 base and J 6 bases; nucleotides not matched to a gene: 18. The germline gives CDR1 MGHRA, CDR2 YSYEKL. The CDR3 loop spans 19 amino acids. CDR3 coding DNA: TGCGCCAGCAGCCAAGGTCTCGCGGGAGCCGCACCGGGTATCAATGAGCAGTTCTTC. It encodes CASSQGLAGAAPGINEQFF.

The chain employs TRBV7-9 and TRBJ1-5; D uncertain. CDR1 and CDR2 (germline): SEHNR, FQNEAQ (reference sequence). The ends were cut back, 1 base at V and 0 bases at J, with 10 bases in the middle. CDR3 size: 16 residues. The CDR3 protein is CASSLVSLYSNQPQHF. CDR3 nucleotides: TGTGCCAGCAGCTTAGTGAGTCTCTATAGCAATCAGCCCCAGCATTTT.